The 13 T cell receptor beta chains listed next were all sequenced from one sample in a study of cytomegalovirus exposure and HLA in healthy donors. TCRdb's copy holds only in-frame clones and misses some; the assay was immunoSEQ multiplex PCR. Altogether 95,000 to 150,000 clones are present, around 96% being singletons, with the ten largest covering 1.7%. Specimen: PBMCs. These receptors all stem from a man between 18 and 29 years old in good health and CMV-seronegative.

V usage is TRBV25-1 and J usage is TRBJ2-1, with D tentatively TRBD2 (6 bases). CDR1 is MGHDK, CDR2 SYGVNS, per germline. The V gene lost 1 base and the J gene lost 4 bases, with 17 bases spanning the gap. The length of the CDR3 is 17 residues. The CDR3, as DNA: TGTGCCAGCAGTGAATCTCAGGGATGGGGGGTTTACAATGAGCAGTTCTTC. Its translation: CASSESQGWGVYNEQFF.

The chain is built from TRBV7-6 and TRBJ1-4; 8 positions match TRBD1. Trimming cost V 5 bases and J 0 bases; bases outside gene matches: 2. The CDR3 is 15 amino acids. The germline V gene encodes CDR1 SGHVS and CDR2 FNYEAQ. For the CDR3, the DNA is TGTGCCAGCAGCCTGACAGGGGCAACTAATGAAAAACTGTTTTTT. This sequence encodes CASSLTGATNEKLFF.

The chain couples TRBV6-1 to TRBJ2-3; 12 bases agree with TRBD1. Germline CDR1 MNHNS, CDR2 SASEGT. This CDR3 has 15 residues. The trim removed 8 bases at V and 4 bases at J, leaving 7 bases unmatched. The CDR3 DNA follows: TGTGCCAGCGCCGGGACAGGGGGCCGATCAGATACGCAGTATTTT. Its protein product is CASAGTGGRSDTQYF.

This rearrangement joins TRBV11-1 to TRBJ1-1; D call uncertain. V lost 2 bases to trimming and J lost 5 bases, with 9 bases between them. Germline assignment: CDR1 SGHAT and CDR2 FQDESV (reference sequence). The CDR3 contains 13 residues. In nucleotides, the CDR3 is TGTGCCAGCAGCTTAACGGAGAGGACTGAAGCTTTCTTT. It is translated as CASSLTERTEAFF. Full variable domain (rest looked up from reference TRBV11-1 and TRBJ1-1): EAEVAQSPRYKITEKSQAVAFWCDPISGHATLYWYRQILGQGPELLVQFQDESVVDDSQLPKDRFSAERLKGVDSTLKIQPAELGDSAMYLCASSLTERTEAFFGQGTRLTVV.

This clone appeared a single time. The chain employs TRBV6-5 and TRBJ1-1; D perhaps matches TRBD1 (5 bases). Trimming pared 1 base from V and 6 bases from J, leaving 15 bases between. The CDR3 runs to 15 residues. In germline, CDR1 is MNHEY, CDR2 SVGAGI. In DNA form, the CDR3 reads TGTGCCAGCAGTTACTTGGGACTTGATGGTTCTGAAGCTTTCTTT. This translates into CASSYLGLDGSEAFF.

This clone was recorded once. V and J are TRBV7-9 and TRBJ2-1, with TRBD2 identical over 13 bases. The CDR3 covers 16 residues. CDR1 is SEHNR, CDR2 FQNEAQ, per germline (reference sequence). The trim removed 5 bases at V and 2 bases at J, leaving 3 bases unmatched. CDR3 sequence (DNA): TGTGCCAGCAGCCAGACTAGCGGGAGGACCTACAATGAGCAGTTCTTC. Its translation is CASSQTSGRTYNEQFF. The complete variable domain, with remaining parts taken from reference TRBV7-9 and TRBJ2-1, reads DTGVSQNPRHKITKRGQNVTFRCDPISEHNRLYWYRQTLGQGPEFLTYFQNEAQLEKSRLLSDRFSAERPKGSFSTLEIQRTEQGDSAMYLCASSQTSGRTYNEQFFGPGTRLTVL.

The chain couples TRBV9 to TRBJ2-2, with D possibly TRBD2 on 7 matching bases. Trimming stripped 4 bases from V and 7 bases from J, with 14 bases between. Looked up from germline, CDR1 is SGDLS and CDR2 is YYNGEE. The CDR3 runs 14 residues. As DNA, the CDR3 is TGTGCCAGCAGCCCGGGGGGCGCCCACGGGGAGCTGTTTTTT. Its translation is CASSPGGAHGELFF.

The chain couples TRBV7-2 to TRBJ1-5; D call uncertain. V was pared by 5 bases and J by 3 bases, with 17 bases between. This CDR3 has 16 residues. Germline CDR1 is SGHTA and CDR2 is FQGNSA. CDR3 protein: CASSAQAMGVNQPQHF. CDR3 DNA sequence: TGTGCCAGCAGCGCCCAGGCGATGGGAGTCAATCAGCCCCAGCATTTT.

V usage is TRBV15 and J usage is TRBJ2-1, with TRBD2 identical over 14 bases. The CDR3 is 16 residues long. V was clipped by 3 bases and J by 8 bases; unmatched bases: 6. Germline V gives CDR1 LNHNV, CDR2 YYDKDF (reference sequence). CDR3 coding DNA: TGTGCCACCAGCAGTGGGACTAGCGGGAGAGGGCATGAGCAGTTCTTC. Translating gives CATSSGTSGRGHEQFF. The variable domain in full, completed from reference TRBV15 and TRBJ2-1, reads DAMVIQNPRYQVTQFGKPVTLSCSQTLNHNVMYWYQQKSSQAPKLLFHYYDKDFNNEADTPDNFQSRRPNTSFCFLDIRSPGLGDTAMYLCATSSGTSGRGHEQFFGPGTRLTVL.

The chain has TRBV11-2 and TRBJ2-6; D gene uncertain. V shed 2 bases and J shed 0 bases, with 5 bases lying between them. CDR1 is SGHAT and CDR2 is FQNNGV in the germline V gene. CDR3 size: 15 residues. CDR3 protein: CASSLQDSGANVLTF. DNA of the CDR3: TGTGCCAGCAGCTTACAGGACTCTGGGGCCAACGTCCTGACTTTC.

The rearrangement uses TRBV18 and TRBJ1-1; D possibly corresponds to TRBD1 (6 bases). V was clipped by 4 bases and J by 2 bases, with 8 bases between them. CDR1 is KGHSH and CDR2 is LQKENI in the germline V gene. The CDR3 extends over 13 amino acids. The CDR3 DNA follows: TGTGCCAGCTCACAGGGACAAAACACTGAAGCTTTCTTT. Protein product: CASSQGQNTEAFF.

The sample holds one count of this clone. DNA for the CDR3: TGTGCCAGTAGTATACAAGGGGGAATCACCGGGGAGCTGTTTTTT. This encodes CASSIQGGITGELFF. The V gene is TRBV19, the J gene TRBJ2-2; TRBD1 is a possible D gene (6 bases). The CDR3 is 15 amino acids. Germline-derived CDR1 and CDR2 are LNHDA and SQIVND (reference sequence). The germline V and J ends were trimmed by 2 bases and 4 bases, with 11 bases remaining between them. Full variable domain (missing parts from reference TRBV19 and TRBJ2-2): DGGITQSPKYLFRKEGQNVTLSCEQNLNHDAMYWYRQDPGQGLRLIYYSQIVNDFQKGDIAEGYSVSREKKESFPLTVTSAQKNPTAFYLCASSIQGGITGELFFGEGSRLTVL.

This chain links TRBV27 with TRBJ1-5; the D gene is possibly TRBD1 (6 bases). This CDR3 has 14 residues. CDR1 and CDR2 from the germline V gene are MNHEY and SMNVEV (reference sequence). Trimming shortened V by 5 bases and J by 3 bases, and 11 bases separated the two germline ends. The DNA of the CDR3 is TGTGCCAGCAGTGCGACAGGTCCCAATCAGCCCCAGCATTTT. Its translation: CASSATGPNQPQHF.